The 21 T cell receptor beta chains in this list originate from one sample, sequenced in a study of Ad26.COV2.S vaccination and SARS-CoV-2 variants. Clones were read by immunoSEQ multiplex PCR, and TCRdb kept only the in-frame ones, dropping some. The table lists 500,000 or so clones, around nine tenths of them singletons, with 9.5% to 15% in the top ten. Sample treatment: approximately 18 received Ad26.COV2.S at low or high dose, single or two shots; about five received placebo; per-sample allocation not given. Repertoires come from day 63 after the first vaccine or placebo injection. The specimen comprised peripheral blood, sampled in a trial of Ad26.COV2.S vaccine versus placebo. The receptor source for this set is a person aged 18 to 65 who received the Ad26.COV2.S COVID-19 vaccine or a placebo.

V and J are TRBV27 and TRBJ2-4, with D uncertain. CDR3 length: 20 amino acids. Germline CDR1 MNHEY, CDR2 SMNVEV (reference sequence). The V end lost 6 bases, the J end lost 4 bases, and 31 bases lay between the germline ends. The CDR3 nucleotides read TGTGCCAGCAGCCAAACCTCTCCAGGCCCGAATCCCGGAAAGAAAAACATTCAGTACTTC. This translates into CASSQTSPGPNPGKKNIQYF.

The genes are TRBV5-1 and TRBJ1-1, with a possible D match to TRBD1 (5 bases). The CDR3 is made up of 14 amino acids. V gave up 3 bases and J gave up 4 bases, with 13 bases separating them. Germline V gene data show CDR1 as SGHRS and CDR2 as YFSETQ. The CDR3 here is CASSWGGGSTEAFF. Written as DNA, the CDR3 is TGCGCCAGCAGCTGGGGTGGGGGTTCCACTGAAGCTTTCTTT.

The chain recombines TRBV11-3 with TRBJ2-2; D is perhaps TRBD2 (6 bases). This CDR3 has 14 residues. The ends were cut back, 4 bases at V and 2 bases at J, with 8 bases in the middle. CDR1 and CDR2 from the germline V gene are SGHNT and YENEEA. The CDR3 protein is CASSSDYNTGELFF. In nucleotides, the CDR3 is TGTGCCAGCAGCTCGGACTATAACACCGGGGAGCTGTTTTTT. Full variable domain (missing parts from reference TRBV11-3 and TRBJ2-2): EAGVVQSPRYKIIEKKQPVAFWCNPISGHNTLYWYLQNLGQGPELLIRYENEEAVDDSQLPKDRFSAERLKGVDSTLKIQPAELGDSAVYLCASSSDYNTGELFFGEGSRLTVL.

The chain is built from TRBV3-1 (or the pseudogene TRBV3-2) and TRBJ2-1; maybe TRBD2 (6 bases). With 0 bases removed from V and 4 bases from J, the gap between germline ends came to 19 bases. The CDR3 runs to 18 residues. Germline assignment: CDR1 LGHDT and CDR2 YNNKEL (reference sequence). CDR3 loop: CASSQEDRPGVGYNEQFF. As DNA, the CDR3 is TGTGCCAGCAGCCAAGAAGATCGACCGGGAGTTGGGTACAATGAGCAGTTCTTC.

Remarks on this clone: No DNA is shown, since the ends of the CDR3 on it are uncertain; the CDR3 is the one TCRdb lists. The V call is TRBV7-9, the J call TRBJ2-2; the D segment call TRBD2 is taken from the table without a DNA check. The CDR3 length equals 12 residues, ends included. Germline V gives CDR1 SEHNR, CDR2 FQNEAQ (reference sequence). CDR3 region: CASSIQTGSCFF.

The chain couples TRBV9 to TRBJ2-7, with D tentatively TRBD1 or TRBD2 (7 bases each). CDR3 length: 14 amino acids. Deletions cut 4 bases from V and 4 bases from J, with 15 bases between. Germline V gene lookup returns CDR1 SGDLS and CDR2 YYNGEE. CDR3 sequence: CASSPPGGGYEQYF. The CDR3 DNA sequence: TGTGCCAGCAGCCCCCCAGGGGGGGGATACGAGCAGTACTTC.

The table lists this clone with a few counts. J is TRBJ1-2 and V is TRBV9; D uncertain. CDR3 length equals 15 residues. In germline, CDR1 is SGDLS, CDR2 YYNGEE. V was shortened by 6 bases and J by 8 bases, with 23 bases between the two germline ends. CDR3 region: CASILTGVGREGYTF. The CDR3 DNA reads TGTGCCAGCATTCTAACTGGGGTTGGGAGAGAAGGCTACACCTTC.

The DNA of the CDR3 is TGTGCCAGCAGCTTAGCAGGGGGAAGGAACACTGAAGCTTTCTTT. It specifies CASSLAGGRNTEAFF. V and J are TRBV7-9 and TRBJ1-1, with D possibly TRBD1 on 6 matching bases. V was trimmed by 0 bases and J by 1 base, leaving 9 bases between them. The CDR3 loop spans 15 amino acids. Germline CDR1 reads SEHNR; CDR2 reads FQNEAQ (reference sequence). Filled out from reference TRBV7-9 and TRBJ1-1, the complete variable domain reads DTGVSQNPRHKITKRGQNVTFRCDPISEHNRLYWYRQTLGQGPEFLTYFQNEAQLEKSRLLSDRFSAERPKGSFSTLEIQRTEQGDSAMYLCASSLAGGRNTEAFFGQGTRLTVV.

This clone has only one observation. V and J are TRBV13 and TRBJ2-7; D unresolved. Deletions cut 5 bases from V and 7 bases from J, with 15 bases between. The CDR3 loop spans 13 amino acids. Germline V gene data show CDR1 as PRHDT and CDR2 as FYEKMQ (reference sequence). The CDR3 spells CASSPPASREQYF. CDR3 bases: TGTGCCAGCAGCCCCCCGGCTAGTAGAGAGCAGTACTTC.

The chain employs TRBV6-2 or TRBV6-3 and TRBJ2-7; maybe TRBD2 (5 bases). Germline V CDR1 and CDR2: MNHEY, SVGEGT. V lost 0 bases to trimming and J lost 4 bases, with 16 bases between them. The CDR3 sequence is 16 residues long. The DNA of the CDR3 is TGTGCCAGCAGTTACTCGAGCCGGGAATCCCATTACGAGCAGTACTTC. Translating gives CASSYSSRESHYEQYF.

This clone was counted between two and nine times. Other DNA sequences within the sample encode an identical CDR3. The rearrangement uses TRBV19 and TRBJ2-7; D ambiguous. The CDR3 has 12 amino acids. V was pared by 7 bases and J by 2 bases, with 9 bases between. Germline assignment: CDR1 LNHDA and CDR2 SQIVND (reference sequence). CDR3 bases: TGTGCCAGTACCTCTCCGGCCTACGAGCAGTACTTC. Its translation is CASTSPAYEQYF.

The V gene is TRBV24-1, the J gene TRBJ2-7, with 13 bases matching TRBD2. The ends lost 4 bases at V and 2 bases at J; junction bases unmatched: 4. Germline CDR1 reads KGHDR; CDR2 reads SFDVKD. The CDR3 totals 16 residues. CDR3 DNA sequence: TGTGCCACCAGTGACCCTACTAGCGGGAGGGCCTACGAGCAGTACTTC. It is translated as CATSDPTSGRAYEQYF.

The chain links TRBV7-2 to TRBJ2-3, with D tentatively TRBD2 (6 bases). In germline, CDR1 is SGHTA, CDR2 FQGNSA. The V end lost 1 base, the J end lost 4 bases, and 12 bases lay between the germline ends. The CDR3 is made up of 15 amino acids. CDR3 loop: CASSLVGGAADTQYF. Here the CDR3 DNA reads TGTGCCAGCAGCTTAGTCGGAGGGGCTGCAGATACGCAGTATTTT.

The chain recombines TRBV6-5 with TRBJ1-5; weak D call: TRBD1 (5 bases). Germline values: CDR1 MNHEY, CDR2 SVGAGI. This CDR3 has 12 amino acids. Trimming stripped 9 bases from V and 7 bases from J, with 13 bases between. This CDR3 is CASERGGQPQHF. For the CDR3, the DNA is TGTGCCAGTGAAAGGGGCGGACAGCCCCAGCATTTT.

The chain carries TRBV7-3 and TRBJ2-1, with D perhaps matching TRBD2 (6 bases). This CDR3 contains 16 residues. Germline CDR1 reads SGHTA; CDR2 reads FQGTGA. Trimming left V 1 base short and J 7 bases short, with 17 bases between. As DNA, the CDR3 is TGTGCCAGCAGCTTAAATCCCCCGGGAGTGGGGAATGAGCAGTTCTTC. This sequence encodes CASSLNPPGVGNEQFF.

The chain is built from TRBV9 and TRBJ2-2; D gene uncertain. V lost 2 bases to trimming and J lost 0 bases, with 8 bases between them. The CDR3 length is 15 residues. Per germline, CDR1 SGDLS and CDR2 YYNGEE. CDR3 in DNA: TGTGCCAGCAGCGTTGTGGGAACGAACACCGGGGAGCTGTTTTTT. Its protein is CASSVVGTNTGELFF.

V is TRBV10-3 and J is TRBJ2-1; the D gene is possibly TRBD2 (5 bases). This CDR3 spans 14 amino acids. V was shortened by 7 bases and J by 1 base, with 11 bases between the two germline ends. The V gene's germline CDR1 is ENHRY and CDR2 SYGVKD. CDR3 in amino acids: CAITGIASYNEQFF. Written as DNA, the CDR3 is TGTGCCATCACGGGAATCGCGTCCTACAATGAGCAGTTCTTC.

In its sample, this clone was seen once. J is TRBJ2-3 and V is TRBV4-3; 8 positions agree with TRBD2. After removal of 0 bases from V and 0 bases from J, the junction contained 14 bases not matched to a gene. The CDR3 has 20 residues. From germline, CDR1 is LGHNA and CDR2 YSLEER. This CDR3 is CASSQDLGTSGASSTDTQYF. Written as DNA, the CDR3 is TGCGCCAGCAGCCAAGATCTGGGTACTAGCGGAGCCTCAAGCACAGATACGCAGTATTTT.

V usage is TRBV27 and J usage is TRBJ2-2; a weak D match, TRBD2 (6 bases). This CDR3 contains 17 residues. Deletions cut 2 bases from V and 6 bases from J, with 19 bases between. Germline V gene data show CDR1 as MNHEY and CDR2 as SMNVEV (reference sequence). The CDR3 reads CASSLRSGPSPSGELFF. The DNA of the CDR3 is TGTGCCAGCAGTTTACGAAGCGGGCCATCTCCCTCCGGGGAGCTGTTTTTT.

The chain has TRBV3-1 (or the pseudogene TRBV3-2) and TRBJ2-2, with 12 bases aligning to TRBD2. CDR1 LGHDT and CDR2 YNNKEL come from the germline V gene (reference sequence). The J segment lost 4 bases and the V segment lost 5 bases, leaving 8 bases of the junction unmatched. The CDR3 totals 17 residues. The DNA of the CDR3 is TGTGCCAGCAGCTCCTCCTCGGGACTAGCGGGCACCGGGGAGCTGTTTTTT. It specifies CASSSSSGLAGTGELFF.

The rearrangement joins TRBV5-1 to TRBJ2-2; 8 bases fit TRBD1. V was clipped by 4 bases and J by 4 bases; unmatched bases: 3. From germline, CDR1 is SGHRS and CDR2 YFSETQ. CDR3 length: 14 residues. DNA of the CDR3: TGCGCCAGCAGCCCTGGACAGGGCACCGGGGAGCTGTTTTTT. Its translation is CASSPGQGTGELFF.